One sample yielded the 10 T cell receptor beta chains listed below, sequenced in a study of technical replicates of blood from several donors. Measured with immunoSEQ multiplex PCR; TCRdb has only the in-frame clones, and not every one. Among 80,000 or so clones listed, roughly 77% were seen once. The sequenced sample consisted of PBMCs. The source is a human donor in good health. Some clones in this sample may be carry-over from other donors' samples.

The V and J genes are TRBV4-2 and TRBJ2-3; D remains unclear. The CDR3 has 14 amino acids. Germline values: CDR1 LGHNA, CDR2 YNFKEQ. Trimming shortened V by 2 bases and J by 0 bases, and 6 bases separated the two germline ends. DNA of the CDR3: TGTGCCAGCAGCCAACCCTTTAGCACAGATACGCAGTATTTT. Its translation: CASSQPFSTDTQYF.

To note about this clone: The junction and the germline gene differ at one end; a read error may be behind it. V gene TRBV7-3 combines with J gene TRBJ2-3, with D possibly being TRBD1 (5 bases). The germline gives CDR1 SGHTA, CDR2 FQGTGA. This CDR3 has 15 amino acids. This CDR3 is CASSLGHSLTDAQYF. The CDR3 DNA sequence: TGTGCCAGCAGCCTTGGACACTCACTCACAGATGCGCAGTATTTT.

The chain links TRBV28 to TRBJ1-5; a weak D match, TRBD1 (5 bases). Per the germline V gene, CDR1 is MDHEN and CDR2 is SYDVKM. The CDR3 contains 13 residues. Between the trimmed V and J ends, which lost 7 bases and 2 bases, there was a span of 9 bases. CDR3 in amino acids: CASTGRGNQPQHF. DNA for the CDR3: TGTGCCAGCACAGGGCGCGGCAATCAGCCCCAGCATTTT.

The V and J genes are TRBV27 and TRBJ2-2; 7 nucleotides align to TRBD1. The CDR3 has 14 residues. From germline, CDR1 is MNHEY and CDR2 SMNVEV (reference sequence). V trimming: 6 bases; J trimming: 4 bases; junction bases outside the gene matches: 5. The CDR3 nucleotides read TGTGCCAGCAGCCCGACAGGGTTCACCGGGGAGCTGTTTTTT. It translates to CASSPTGFTGELFF.

V gene TRBV19 combines with J gene TRBJ2-5; TRBD2 aligns across 10 bases. Germline V gene sequence: CDR1 LNHDA, CDR2 SQIVND (reference sequence). The CDR3 contains 15 residues. V lost 5 bases to trimming and J lost 5 bases; unmatched junction nucleotides: 8. CDR3 region: CASSSLAGWRETQYF. Written as DNA, the CDR3 is TGTGCCAGTAGTTCACTAGCGGGATGGCGGGAGACCCAGTACTTC.

This clone was observed a few times. The chain has TRBV7-2 and TRBJ2-3; TRBD2 is a possible D gene (8 bases). CDR3 size: 17 residues. V was pared by 4 bases and J by 4 bases, with 21 bases between. In germline, CDR1 is SGHTA, CDR2 FQGNSA. CDR3 sequence (DNA): TGTGCCAGCAGCTCTTCCTCGGGAGGGGGCGACGCAGATACGCAGTATTTT. It codes for CASSSSSGGGDADTQYF.

CDR3 coding DNA: TGCGCCAGCAGCCAAGAGCCCGTACCGTCGAGCTCTGGAAACACCATATATTTT. It is translated as CASSQEPVPSSSGNTIYF. The genes are TRBV4-3 and TRBJ1-3; no reliable D call. The CDR3 has 18 amino acids. Germline V gene sequence: CDR1 LGHNA, CDR2 YSLEER. V lost 0 bases and J 0 bases, leaving 15 bases between the germline ends.

The DNA for the CDR3 is TGTGCCACCAGCAGAGATCAGGGGCCGGGGGAAGCTTTCTTT. This translates into CATSRDQGPGEAFF. The chain combines TRBV15 with TRBJ1-1; tentative D call: TRBD1 (6 bases). Germline loops: CDR1 LNHNV, CDR2 YYDKDF (reference sequence). The CDR3 contains 14 residues. V lost 0 bases, J lost 8 bases, and 13 bases lay in between.

V usage is TRBV23-1 and J usage is TRBJ2-2, with D perhaps matching TRBD2 (6 bases). TRBV23-1 is an ORF; its function is uncertain. Trimming left V 1 base short and J 4 bases short, with 10 bases between. The CDR3 has 15 amino acids. The CDR3 loop is CASSQWQGGTGELFF. The DNA for the CDR3 is TGCGCCAGCAGTCAATGGCAGGGAGGCACCGGGGAGCTGTTTTTT.

V usage is TRBV7-6 and J usage is TRBJ1-2; 8 nucleotides line up with TRBD1. Germline loops: CDR1 SGHVS, CDR2 FNYEAQ. Trimming cost V 1 base and J 2 bases; bases outside gene matches: 3. The CDR3 loop spans 15 amino acids. In DNA, the CDR3 is TGTGCCAGCAGCTTAGTTTCAGGGGGCAACTATGGCTACACCTTC. This sequence encodes CASSLVSGGNYGYTF.